The clone carrying this T cell receptor (beta chain) was picked up a small number of times. With 6 bases removed from V and 10 bases from J, the gap between germline ends came to 13 bases. CDR3 length: 11 amino acids. Germline assignment: CDR1 DFQATT and CDR2 SNEGSKA (reference sequence). This specimen belongs to a study of human T cells and chemical hapten exposure. Looking at the study overall: From small differences in pooled library volume came most of the variation in per-sample TCR yields.

Time point noted: patch test 1, 2 weeks after DPC sensitization. Treatment denoted: therapeutic diphenylcyclopropenone sensitization with weekly scalp DPC. Donors were 18 to 70-year-old alopecia patients suitable for DPC. Authors' analysis steps: Between 23,224 and 690,600 TCRs appeared in each sample, and the median stood at about 93,000. TCRdb re-called the RACE reads through MiXCR, storing one row per CDR3 protein. These V and J calls originate from TCRdb's pipeline instead of the authors' own analysis. The table has 300,000 to 450,000 distinct CDR3 sequences, around 4.8% seen once. This TCR was sampled from a woman aged 45-65 years with alopecia areata. Some clones in this sample may be carry-over from other donors' samples. Material: whole blood, obtained in connection with sensitization to the hapten diphenylcyclopropenone (DPC). This rearrangement joins TRBV20-1 to TRBJ2-1; D is undetermined. CDR3 sequence: CSAGQRAEQFF. DNA of the CDR3: TGCAGTGCCGGGCAGCGTGCCGAGCAGTTCTTC.